This entry lists 25 T cell receptor beta chains sequenced from one sample in a study of T cells of healthy individuals. TCRdb re-derived calls from the 5' RACE reads in MiXCR, one entry per CDR3 protein. There are 63,000 or so distinct CDR3 sequences in the sample; around 15% occur only once, and about 4.7% lies in the top ten. The receptor set was obtained from a human donor in good health.

CDR3 sequence (DNA): TGTGCCAGCGGCCAGGACAGGGGGCAAGGGCAGTACTTC. Translating gives CASGQDRGQGQYF. The rearrangement uses TRBV27 and TRBJ2-7, with TRBD1 matching over 11 bases. V dropped 8 bases and J dropped 9; count of bases not matched to a gene: 9. Germline CDR1 and CDR2: MNHEY and SMNVEV (reference sequence). The CDR3 is 13 amino acids.

The V call is TRBV3-1, the J call TRBJ2-7; no definite D call. Germline V lookup: CDR1 LGHDT, CDR2 YNNKEL (reference sequence). V shed 0 bases and J shed 12 bases, with 12 bases lying between them. The CDR3 sequence is 12 residues long. DNA for the CDR3: TGTGCCAGCAGCCAAGATGACCGAGTCGTGTACTTC. It translates to CASSQDDRVVYF.

The V call is TRBV5-1, the J call TRBJ2-3, with D uncertain. V was cut by 1 base and J by 2 bases, with 8 bases left in between. CDR3 size: 14 residues. CDR1 is SGHRS and CDR2 is YFSETQ in the germline V gene. The CDR3 protein is CASSLQTPTDTQYF. The CDR3 nucleotides are TGCGCCAGCAGCTTGCAGACCCCCACAGATACGCAGTATTTT.

This clonotype came up many times. The chain has TRBV19 and TRBJ1-5; a possible D gene is TRBD1 (5 bases). V was trimmed by 7 bases and J by 4 bases, leaving 14 bases between them. CDR1 is LNHDA, CDR2 SQIVND, per germline (reference sequence). CDR3 size: 14 residues. The CDR3 loop reads CASNGKTENQPQHF. CDR3 bases: TGTGCCAGTAACGGGAAGACAGAGAATCAGCCCCAGCATTTT.

This clonotype appeared many times. The rearrangement joins TRBV13 to TRBJ2-7; a weak D match, TRBD2 (7 bases). The CDR3 runs to 15 residues. Trimming removed 7 bases at V and 2 bases at J, with 18 bases between. Looked up from germline, CDR1 is PRHDT and CDR2 is FYEKMQ (reference sequence). DNA for the CDR3: TGTGCCAGCACCGCTGAGGGGGGGGGAGCCTACGAGCAGTACTTC. The encoded protein is CASTAEGGGAYEQYF.

V usage is TRBV5-1 and J usage is TRBJ2-7; 12 nucleotides align to TRBD1. The V and J ends lost 7 bases and 7 bases, in that order; junction bases with no gene match: 9. The CDR3 contains 14 residues. Germline V gene sequence: CDR1 SGHRS, CDR2 YFSETQ. This CDR3 is CASRTGQGAGEQYF. DNA for the CDR3: TGCGCCAGCCGGACGGGACAGGGGGCGGGGGAGCAGTACTTC.

This clonotype was recorded a few times. The V call is TRBV6-1, the J call TRBJ2-3; D may be TRBD2 (6 bases). V was trimmed by 7 bases and J by 2 bases, leaving 10 bases between them. Germline values: CDR1 MNHNS, CDR2 SASEGT. This CDR3 region has 13 residues. CDR3 loop: CASTGLNTDTQYF. The CDR3 nucleotides are TGTGCCAGCACGGGACTTAACACAGATACGCAGTATTTT.

This clonotype was seen at least ten times. The rearrangement joins TRBV29-1 to TRBJ2-1; 10 nucleotides agree with TRBD1. Germline values: CDR1 SQVTM, CDR2 ANQGSEA. The junction had 6 bases not matched to a gene; V was cut back by 6 bases and J by 4 bases. The CDR3 is 14 residues long. The CDR3 loop reads CSVSRTGGYNEQFF. CDR3 nucleotides: TGCAGCGTGTCCAGGACAGGGGGGTACAATGAGCAGTTCTTC.

V usage is TRBV20-1 and J usage is TRBJ2-3; 12 positions match TRBD2. CDR1 is DFQATT, CDR2 SNEGSKA, per germline (reference sequence). V shed 6 bases and J 2 bases; nucleotides not matched to a gene: 3. CDR3 length: 14 amino acids. The CDR3, as DNA: TGCAGTGCCGGGACTAGCGGGCACACAGATACGCAGTATTTT. Its translation: CSAGTSGHTDTQYF.

This clonotype has ten or more counts. This chain uses TRBV10-2 with TRBJ1-5; 8 nucleotides align to TRBD1. Unmatched junction bases numbered 7, after V lost 6 bases and J lost 6 bases. This CDR3 has 14 residues. CDR1 WSHSY and CDR2 SAAADI come from the germline V gene. CDR3 DNA sequence: TGCGCCAGCAGAGGACAGGGAATAAGTCAGCCCCAGCATTTT. Its translation is CASRGQGISQPQHF.

A few counts support this clonotype. The chain recombines TRBV4-2 with TRBJ2-5, with D uncertain. V was shortened by 1 base and J by 5 bases, with 11 bases between the two germline ends. CDR3 size: 14 residues. Germline CDR1 LGHNA, CDR2 YNFKEQ. This chain's CDR3 is CASSQGSSSETQYF. CDR3 coding DNA: TGTGCCAGCAGCCAAGGGTCTTCGTCGGAGACCCAGTACTTC.

Ten or more counts support this clonotype. An end of the junction does not agree with germline; a read error may underlie this. The chain is built from TRBV5-1 and TRBJ2-7; tentatively, D is TRBD1 or TRBD2 (5 bases each). The germline V gene encodes CDR1 SGHRS and CDR2 YFSETQ. CDR3 length equals 12 residues. CDR3 region: CASRRSGTDWNF. As DNA, the CDR3 is TGCGCCAGCAGGAGATCCGGGACGGACTGGAACTTC.

The J gene is TRBJ2-5, the V gene TRBV9, with 14 nucleotides matching TRBD2. CDR1 is SGDLS, CDR2 YYNGEE, per germline. Losses at the gene ends were 3 bases for V and 0 bases for J; bases not matched to a gene: 1. The length of the CDR3 is 16 residues. The CDR3 region has the DNA TGTGCCAGCAGCGGGACTAGCGGGGGGTACCAAGAGACCCAGTACTTC. It specifies CASSGTSGGYQETQYF.

Ten or more counts support this clonotype. The genes are TRBV15 and TRBJ2-7; D is uncertain. Trimming took 3 bases from V and 0 from J, leaving 9 bases between them. CDR3 length: 14 residues. Germline CDR1 reads LNHNV; CDR2 reads YYDKDF (reference sequence). The CDR3 reads CATSSVVSSYEQYF. The CDR3 DNA follows: TGTGCCACCAGCAGCGTCGTAAGCTCCTACGAGCAGTACTTC.

V usage is TRBV7-2 and J usage is TRBJ1-6, with a weak D call TRBD1 (6 bases). Germline V gene lookup returns CDR1 SGHTA and CDR2 FQGNSA. CDR3 length: 15 residues. Trimming removed 5 bases from V and 8 bases from J, with 16 bases in between. Here the CDR3 reads CASSQWGGRDSPLHF. The CDR3 nucleotides are TGTGCCAGCAGCCAGTGGGGGGGGCGGGATTCACCCCTCCACTTT.

This clonotype was picked up many times. This chain uses TRBV24-1 with TRBJ2-3; the D gene is possibly TRBD2 (5 bases). Trimming took off 0 bases at V and 1 base at J, with 10 bases between the two ends. Looked up from germline, CDR1 is KGHDR and CDR2 is SFDVKD. The CDR3 is 16 amino acids. The chain's CDR3 is CATSDLMYGGTDTQYF. DNA for the CDR3: TGTGCCACCAGTGATTTGATGTACGGGGGCACAGATACGCAGTATTTT.

This chain uses TRBV29-1 with TRBJ2-7; D uncertain. The length of the CDR3 is 13 residues. V dropped 3 bases and J dropped 3 bases, with 12 bases sitting between them. Germline CDR1 reads SQVTM; CDR2 reads ANQGSEA. The CDR3 loop reads CSVEVAQGYEQYF. CDR3 coding DNA: TGCAGCGTTGAGGTGGCCCAAGGCTACGAGCAGTACTTC.

The V gene is TRBV4-3, the J gene TRBJ2-1; possibly TRBD2 for D (5 bases). There are 13 residues in the CDR3. Germline CDR1 reads LGHNA; CDR2 reads YSLEER. V lost 1 base and J 10 bases, leaving 11 bases between the germline ends. The CDR3 is CASSQVKPGEQFF. Here the CDR3 DNA reads TGCGCCAGCAGCCAAGTGAAACCGGGGGAGCAGTTCTTC.

This clonotype was found a few times. The rearrangement uses TRBV6-2 or TRBV6-3 and TRBJ2-1; 7 bases line up with TRBD1. Germline trimming cut 4 bases from V and 6 bases from J; bases unmatched to any gene: 9. The CDR3 sequence is 15 residues long. Germline values: CDR1 MNHEY, CDR2 SVGEGT. CDR3 coding DNA: TGTGCCAGCAGTTTCCCACTGACAGGGTCCAATGAGCAGTTCTTC. Amino acids: CASSFPLTGSNEQFF.

A remark on this clonotype: A clone one base away is much larger, so this may be a read error. The V gene is TRBV27, the J gene TRBJ2-1; 9 bases align to TRBD1. The CDR3 spans 15 residues. Germline lookup yields CDR1 MNHEY and CDR2 SMNVEV (reference sequence). This CDR3 is CVSLNPGQGKKEQFF. The CDR3 DNA reads as TGTGTCAGCCTCAATCCGGGACAGGGTAAAAAGGAGCAGTTCTTC.

This sequence joins TRBV7-2 and TRBJ2-1; 7 nucleotides line up with TRBD2. The CDR3 length is 15 residues. Germline V gives CDR1 SGHTA, CDR2 FQGNSA. After removal of 1 base from V and 10 bases from J, the junction contained 10 bases not matched to a gene. The CDR3 DNA reads as TGTGCCAGCAGCTTAGGAGCGGGGAGGCCCAAAGAGCAGTTCTTC. Translation: CASSLGAGRPKEQFF.

The genes are TRBV28 and TRBJ1-5; perhaps TRBD1 as D (5 bases). The V gene's germline CDR1 is MDHEN and CDR2 SYDVKM. The CDR3 has 14 residues. Trimming cost V 1 base and J 7 bases, with 11 bases left between them. CDR3 residues: CASSLFQGRQPQHF. CDR3 in DNA: TGTGCCAGCAGTTTATTCCAGGGCCGCCAGCCCCAGCATTTT.

At least ten counts were recorded for this clonotype. The chain joins TRBV3-2 to TRBJ2-1; no check of the table's D call, TRBD2, against the DNA was made. TRBV3-2 is a pseudogene. There are 17 residues in the CDR3. The CDR3 DNA reads TGTGCCAGCAGCCAAGACGGCGGGCTAGCGGCATACAATGAGCAGTTCTTC. Protein sequence: CASSQDGGLAAYNEQFF.

V is TRBV11-1 and J is TRBJ1-1; D not resolved. V dropped 4 bases and J dropped 2 bases, with 8 bases sitting between them. In germline, CDR1 is SGHAT, CDR2 FQDESV (reference sequence). CDR3 length: 13 amino acids. The CDR3 DNA sequence: TGTGCCAGCAGCTCTACAAGAAACACTGAAGCTTTCTTT. It yields the protein CASSSTRNTEAFF.

This clonotype turned up a few times. The chain recombines TRBV20-1 with TRBJ2-7; D unresolved. V shed 2 bases and J shed 3 bases, with 11 bases lying between them. The CDR3 covers 13 residues. The germline CDR1 and CDR2 sequences are DFQATT and SNEGSKA (reference sequence). The CDR3 spells CSARPEYFYEQYF. In DNA form, the CDR3 reads TGCAGTGCTAGACCAGAGTATTTCTACGAGCAGTACTTC.